Reported below is one T cell receptor (beta chain). Its antigen is still unknown. Within one base of it there is no much larger clone, and no base qualities were kept. This record belongs to a study of OX40 agonist ivuxolimab in advanced cancers. At the level of the whole study: Ivuxolimab, which targeted the costimulatory receptor OX40 (CD134), was an agonistic, fully human IgG2 monoclonal antibody. Intravenous ivuxolimab was administered to patients every 2 weeks at six dose levels: 0.01, 0.1, 0.3, 1.5, 3 and 10 mg/kg. Of the roughly 52 patients in dose escalation, about 20 had hepatocellular carcinoma, some 15 had melanoma, 9 had renal cell carcinoma and 9 had head and neck cancer. In the dose-escalation cohort, 65% to 85% of patients were male, and the mean age was around 65 years with a range of about 20 to 79. Patients were allowed to have had prior anti-PD-1, anti-PD-L1 or anti-CTLA-4 therapy, and roughly 40% of the dose-escalation patients had previously received checkpoint inhibitors. Partial responses occurred in three dose-escalation patients, of whom one had hepatocellular carcinoma and two had cutaneous melanoma. The point of sequencing TCRbeta in the periphery was to test whether ivuxolimab changed TCR sequence diversity and drove clonal T-cell expansion. The paper covers the monotherapy dose-escalation part of the phase I ivuxolimab trial, which included N of about 56 patients. The paper as a whole reports these results and caveats: After ivuxolimab, more expanded clones were found on average in CD8+ T cells than in CD4+ T cells. Which antigens the clonally expanded peripheral T cells were specific for was not determined. Low levels of normalized T-cell clonal expansion were also seen in some nonresponding patients. Partial responders in the 0.1-3.0 mg/kg groups had among the lowest normalized peripheral clonal expansion, especially among CD8+ T cells. At doses from 0.1 to 3.0 mg/kg, clonal expansion was seen in both CD4+ and CD8+ blood T cells between baseline and week 6.

For sequencing of the TCRbeta CDR3 region, genomic DNA was extracted from the sorted cells. The immunoSEQ Assay was used to sequence the TCRbeta CDR3 regions. Here the immuneACCESS table is served through TCRdb, limited to in-frame sequences with V and J called. Missing clones are a known gap in these copies; in checked studies unresolved V genes cover under half, and the rest lacks a known reason. The sample yields 70,000 to 95,000 clones; around 90% were counted once. The top ten clones comprise 4.1% of the sample. The trial excluded patients who had a history of autoimmune disease or were on systemic immunosuppression. Peripheral blood for TCR sequencing was collected from all dose cohorts at baseline, on cycle 4 day 1, and on cycle 7 day 1. Samples came from an open-label, multicenter, first-in-human phase I dose-escalation trial of ivuxolimab. The trial enrolled adults with locally advanced or metastatic head and neck squamous cell, hepatocellular, melanoma or renal cell carcinoma. Before TCR sequencing, CD4+ T cells and CD8+ T cells were sorted from peripheral blood as separate populations.

This clonotype was obtained from an adult with an advanced solid tumor such as melanoma, head and neck, liver or kidney cancer. Here the sequenced sample was CD4+ or CD8+ T cells sorted from blood, taken in a trial of the OX40 agonist ivuxolimab.

The DNA is as follows: TGTGCCAGTAGTATCAGGGGCCAACACTATGGCTACACCTTC. Translated, this is CASSIRGQHYGYTF. The chain is assembled from TRBV19 and TRBJ1-2, and TRBD1 may be the D gene, going by 6 matching bases. V and J are truncated by 3 bases and 3 bases respectively, leaving an intervening sequence of 11 bases. The CDR3 measures 14 amino acids from cysteine to phenylalanine. CDR3 DNA is the only sequence kept; it has 42 bases, read in frame from the first base. CDR1 and CDR2 are drawn from the germline V gene (reference sequence): LNHDA, SQIVND.